The 15 T cell receptor beta chains presented below share a single source sample, sequenced in a study of cytomegalovirus exposure and HLA in healthy donors. PCR primers comprised 60 Vbeta and 13 Jbeta primers. Libraries were prepared by immunoSEQ multiplex PCR; TCRdb keeps only in-frame clonotypes and omits some of them. The profile shows just over 150,000 clones, around 82% of them singletons. The sequenced sample was PBMCs. Receptor source: a woman aged 45-59 years in good health and CMV-seropositive.

This clone appeared once. The chain is built from TRBV9 and TRBJ1-5; no clear D. V was trimmed by 0 bases and J by 4 bases, leaving 8 bases between them. The V gene's germline CDR1 is SGDLS and CDR2 YYNGEE. The CDR3 is made up of 14 amino acids. The CDR3 loop reads CASSVGQANQPQHF. The CDR3 bases are TGTGCCAGCAGCGTAGGTCAGGCGAATCAGCCCCAGCATTTT.

The chain links TRBV30 to TRBJ1-1; D unclear. The germline V gene has CDR1 GTSNPN and CDR2 SVGIG (reference sequence). CDR3 length: 12 residues. The V and J ends lost 4 bases and 0 bases respectively, with 6 bases between them. CDR3 sequence reads: CAWMRVNTEAFF. CDR3 in DNA: TGTGCCTGGATGAGAGTGAACACTGAAGCTTTCTTT.

A remark on this clone: A read error may account for a junction end that differs from germline. V usage is TRBV7-9 and J usage is TRBJ2-3; tentative D call: TRBD2 (5 bases). Germline V lookup: CDR1 SEHNR, CDR2 FQNEAQ (reference sequence). This CDR3 spans 13 amino acids. CDR3 DNA: TGTGCCAGCACCTTAAACCCGGAGGCCTCCCCCATTTGG. Protein: CASTLNPEASPIW. The entire variable domain, with the rest obtained from reference TRBV7-9 and TRBJ2-3, is as follows: DTGVSQNPRHKITKRGQNVTFRCDPISEHNRLYWYRQTLGQGPEFLTYFQNEAQLEKSRLLSDRFSAERPKGSFSTLEIQRTEQGDSAMYLCASTLNPEASPIWGPGTRLTVL.

The chain combines TRBV9 with TRBJ2-2; unclear D gene. There are 15 residues in the CDR3. Per the germline V gene, CDR1 is SGDLS and CDR2 is YYNGEE. V lost 0 bases, J lost 4 bases, and 10 bases lay in between. Written as DNA, the CDR3 is TGTGCCAGCAGCGTAGATCGACACTCCACCGGGGAGCTGTTTTTT. This codes for CASSVDRHSTGELFF. Complete variable domain (other parts from reference TRBV9 and TRBJ2-2): DSGVTQTPKHLITATGQRVTLRCSPRSGDLSVYWYQQSLDQGLQFLIQYYNGEERAKGNILERFSAQQFPDLHSELNLSSLELGDSALYFCASSVDRHSTGELFFGEGSRLTVL.

The CDR3 loop reads CASSSQGTGELFF. CDR3 sequence (DNA): TGTGCCAGCAGTTCACAGGGCACCGGGGAGCTGTTTTTT. The J gene is TRBJ2-2, the V gene TRBV27, with D perhaps TRBD1 (6 bases). This CDR3 comprises 13 residues. V was shortened by 4 bases and J by 4 bases, with 7 bases between the two germline ends. Germline CDR1 is MNHEY and CDR2 is SMNVEV (reference sequence).

This clone was seen once. This chain links TRBV7-6 with TRBJ2-7; D is possibly TRBD1 (6 bases). The CDR3 covers 13 residues. Germline values: CDR1 SGHVS, CDR2 FNYEAQ. Deletions cut 1 base from V and 5 bases from J, with 9 bases between. The CDR3 protein is CASSLVWTDEQYF. DNA for the CDR3: TGTGCCAGCAGCTTAGTTTGGACAGACGAGCAGTACTTC.

The genes are TRBV7-9 and TRBJ1-1, with TRBD1 as a possible D gene (5 bases). This CDR3 contains 12 residues. The V end lost 0 bases, the J end lost 11 bases, and 10 bases lay between the germline ends. In germline, CDR1 is SEHNR, CDR2 FQNEAQ (reference sequence). CDR3 in amino acids: CASSLAGGGAFF. CDR3 sequence (DNA): TGTGCCAGCAGCTTAGCGGGCGGGGGGGCTTTCTTT.

This rearrangement joins TRBV15 to TRBJ2-7; 7 bases align to TRBD1. V gave up 1 base and J gave up 3 bases; unmatched junction bases: 9. The CDR3 runs to 16 residues. The germline gives CDR1 LNHNV, CDR2 YYDKDF (reference sequence). For the CDR3, the DNA is TGTGCCACCAGCAGAGTTCGTGGGACAGATATCTACGAGCAGTACTTC. Its protein is CATSRVRGTDIYEQYF.

The gene calls are TRBV6-1 and TRBJ1-6; D is possibly TRBD1 (5 bases). The CDR3 is made up of 20 amino acids. Germline CDR1 reads MNHNS; CDR2 reads SASEGT. V lost 2 bases to trimming and J lost 0 bases, with 20 bases between them. The CDR3 sequence: CASSERRVGLIDSYNSPLHF. CDR3 nucleotide sequence: TGTGCCAGCAGTGAAAGGAGGGTGGGGCTTATTGACTCCTATAATTCACCCCTCCACTTT.

This clone was detected only once. This chain joins TRBV27 and TRBJ2-1; TRBD1 matches at 8 bases. CDR1 is MNHEY, CDR2 SMNVEV, per germline (reference sequence). Germline trimming cut 2 bases from V and 4 bases from J; bases unmatched to any gene: 7. The CDR3 extends over 16 amino acids. CDR3 region: CASSLGQGAMYNEQFF. For the CDR3, the DNA is TGTGCCAGCAGTTTAGGGCAGGGGGCCATGTACAATGAGCAGTTCTTC.

The chain joins TRBV6-1 to TRBJ1-1, with D possibly TRBD1 on 6 matching bases. The germline V and J ends were trimmed by 0 bases and 1 base, with 15 bases remaining between them. The CDR3 has 17 amino acids. CDR1 and CDR2 from the germline V gene are MNHNS and SASEGT. The CDR3 region is CASSEAIVGTTNTEAFF. Written as DNA, the CDR3 is TGTGCCAGCAGTGAAGCTATCGTCGGGACAACGAACACTGAAGCTTTCTTT.

This rearrangement joins TRBV7-6 to TRBJ2-3, with TRBD2 matching 7 bases. The V gene's germline CDR1 is SGHVS and CDR2 FNYEAQ. The CDR3 runs 15 residues. The V segment lost 1 base and the J segment 3 bases; nucleotides outside the gene matches: 4. CDR3 sequence reads: CASSLGWGGTDTQYF. CDR3 in DNA: TGTGCCAGCAGCTTAGGGTGGGGGGGAACAGATACGCAGTATTTT.

The chain uses TRBV28 and TRBJ2-1; possible D gene TRBD1, 6 bases. Germline loops: CDR1 MDHEN, CDR2 SYDVKM. Trimming removed 4 bases from V and 2 bases from J, with 12 bases in between. The CDR3 extends over 15 amino acids. The CDR3 DNA sequence: TGTGCCAGCAGTTCCGCAGGGGCGACCTACAATGAGCAGTTCTTC. This gives the protein CASSSAGATYNEQFF.

V usage is TRBV11-2 and J usage is TRBJ1-2; tentatively, D is TRBD1 (6 bases). Germline V gives CDR1 SGHAT, CDR2 FQNNGV. Trimming pared 0 bases from V and 8 bases from J, leaving 19 bases between. The CDR3 is 16 amino acids. The CDR3 DNA follows: TGTGCCAGCAGCTTAGATCCCCTGGGGCCCAGGGGCGGCTACACCTTC. Its translation: CASSLDPLGPRGGYTF.

This rearrangement joins TRBV18 to TRBJ2-2; the match to TRBD1 covers 9 bases. Germline CDR1 is KGHSH and CDR2 is LQKENI. The CDR3 covers 13 residues. Unmatched junction bases numbered 0, after V lost 4 bases and J lost 6 bases. The CDR3 coding sequence is TGTGCCAGCTCACGGACAGGGGCCGGGGAGCTGTTTTTT. Its translation: CASSRTGAGELFF.